This record concerns one T cell receptor beta chain sequence. This sample is part of a study of T cell changes during pregnancy in multiple sclerosis. This CDR3 contains 14 residues. J gave up 7 bases and V 3 bases, and 5 bases lay outside the gene matches. The V gene's germline CDR1 is MNHEY and CDR2 SMNVEV (reference sequence). Clones were read by immunoSEQ multiplex PCR, and TCRdb kept only the in-frame ones, dropping some. Seen here are about 68,000 clones, over 75% observed once, and the top ten hold approximately 1.5%. The chain recombines TRBV27 with TRBJ1-5; 8 nucleotides align to TRBD1. This clonotype originated in a female donor with multiple sclerosis, enrolled in a pregnancy study. The source was peripheral blood, collected in the third trimester of pregnancy. CDR3 sequence: CASSFQGAWQPQHF. Written as DNA, the CDR3 is TGTGCCAGCAGTTTTCAGGGGGCATGGCAGCCCCAGCATTTT.